This T cell receptor (beta chain) was documented in a study of blood T cell repertoires in COVID-19. Turning to the study itself: COVID-19 samples, acute and convalescent, were from the United States, Italy and Spain. The analysed material was cDNA or gDNA that came from T cells, B-cell-depleted T cells, or PBMCs.

Source study methods: Amplified reference gene primers provided the basis for estimating nucleated cell counts. The data were produced by immunoSEQ multiplex PCR, yet TCRdb's version contains in-frame clones alone and is incomplete. Clonal size and the V and J genes are those of that table, whereas D and trimming came from the DNA. The table has roughly 120,000 clones, around 85% seen once. The germline V gene has CDR1 SGDLS and CDR2 YYNGEE. The CDR3 is made up of 14 amino acids. V shed 1 base and J shed 2 bases, with 9 bases lying between them. Sequenced: peripheral blood. The source of this sequence is a man between 65 and 85 years old who had recovered from COVID-19. The chain employs TRBV9 and TRBJ2-5, with D possibly being TRBD1 (6 bases). This CDR3 is CASSVSQGQETQYF. The CDR3 region has the DNA TGTGCCAGCAGCGTATCTCAGGGGCAAGAGACCCAGTACTTC.